This record looks at one T cell receptor beta chain sequence and its context. The clone's antigen remains unknown. There are no base qualities to consult, and no much larger clone falls within one base. The collaborating institutions used their own protocols to collect whole blood in K2EDTA tubes. For TCRbeta analysis, collaborators shipped samples in one of three forms: frozen whole blood, isolated PBMCs, or DNA extracted from either of those sample types. This entry is derived from a study of blood T cell repertoires in COVID-19 (dated by TCRdb to 2018 to 2020). For the study in its entirety: Samples covering the acute and convalescent phases of COVID-19 were provided by collaborators in the United States, Italy and Spain. Samples were obtained from the ongoing ImmuneRACE study (first 160 participants) and from 1,000 to 1,500 subjects provided by 6 global collaborators. The repertoires were released in a freely available public database intended as a resource for research on the immune response to SARS-CoV-2. Sample metadata almost always included a de-identified subject ID, COVID-19 status, age in years and sex. Subjects who had been exposed to COVID-19, were actively infected with it, or had recovered from it provided the deeply sampled blood TCRbeta repertoires that made up the dataset. The prospective study material was composed of cDNA or gDNA derived from T cells, B-cell-depleted T cells, or PBMCs. Where available, HLA class I and class II types were obtained from metadata supplied by the sample provider rather than from assay-based typing. Overall study results and their limits: The amount of clinical and demographic metadata varied by source and participant and was provided uncurated.

TCRbeta CDR3 regions were amplified from genomic DNA by means of the immunoSEQ Assay, a bias-controlled multiplex PCR. The paper's processing steps were these. Within the assay, amplification of reference gene primers was used to estimate how many nucleated cells each sample contained. To quantify the absolute abundance of each unique TCRbeta CDR3 rearrangement, sequence reads were collapsed and filtered. For each sample, productive Simpson clonality was calculated by taking the square root of Simpson's diversity index across productive rearrangements. TCRdb stores this immuneACCESS table with in-frame sequences only. Part of the clones is absent; in the studies checked, under half of the shortfall reflects unresolved V genes, and no reason is known for the rest. V, J and clone size are those of that table, while D and trimming were read from the DNA. The sample records about 70,000 clones, around 91% of which are singletons. Roughly 2.7% of the sample lies in the top ten.

This TCR was sampled from a man in his fifties with acute or convalescent COVID-19. The sequencing sample was made of peripheral blood.

The CDR3 reads CASSETSGSYNEQFF. Here is the DNA: TGTGCCAGTAGCGAAACTAGCGGGAGTTACAATGAGCAGTTCTTC. The sequence joins TRBV19 to TRBJ2-1; the junction holds 11 bases that match TRBD2. From the cysteine through the phenylalanine, the CDR3 covers 15 amino acids. The sequence is cut down to CDR3 DNA, 45 bases in frame from base 1. V lost 6 bases and J lost 4 bases, and the count of bases not matched to a germline gene is 5. The germline V gene (reference sequence) supplies CDR1 LNHDA and CDR2 SQIVND.